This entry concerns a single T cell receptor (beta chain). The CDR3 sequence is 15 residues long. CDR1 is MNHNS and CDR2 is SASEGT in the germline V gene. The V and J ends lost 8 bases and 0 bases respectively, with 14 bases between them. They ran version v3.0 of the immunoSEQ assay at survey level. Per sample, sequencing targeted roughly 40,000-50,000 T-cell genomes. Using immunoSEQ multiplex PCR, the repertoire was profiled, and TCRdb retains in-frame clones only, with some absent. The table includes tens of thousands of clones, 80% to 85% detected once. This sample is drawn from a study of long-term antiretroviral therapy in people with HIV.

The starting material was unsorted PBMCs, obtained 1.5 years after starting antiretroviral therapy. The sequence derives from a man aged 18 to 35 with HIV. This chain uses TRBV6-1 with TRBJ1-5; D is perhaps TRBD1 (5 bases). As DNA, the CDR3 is TGTGCCAGCGGGGTCCTCGGGGCTAGCAATCAGCCCCAGCATTTT. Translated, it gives CASGVLGASNQPQHF.